Sequencing of this TCR beta chain was carried out in a study of monozygotic twins with inflammatory bowel disease. It was 3,000 to 4,000 ng of total RNA that each TCR library used. TCRdb reanalyzed the 5' RACE reads and collapses them to one entry per CDR3 protein, without DNA. Its table lists roughly 170,000 distinct CDR3 sequences. CDR3 length: 15 amino acids. Germline CDR1 is SGHKS and CDR2 is YYEKEE (reference sequence). The sequence was collected from a human donor with ulcerative colitis or Crohn's disease, or a healthy co-twin of an affected twin (not recorded which). The chain carries TRBV5-5 and TRBJ1-1. The sequenced sample consisted of blood. CDR3 amino acids: CASTHWEAGYTEAFF.